A selection of T cell receptor beta chains follows, all from one sample in a study of human thymus T cells. TCRdb keeps only in-frame clones here, not all; method: immunoSEQ multiplex PCR. The sample has some 46,000 clones; about 94% are singletons. The sample taken for sequencing was blood. These receptors originate from a boy under three years old with a congenital heart defect but otherwise immunologically healthy. Each CDR3 is given with its conserved first and last residue. The D gene is left open where the match is weak. Where a row states a size, it is once, few, many or the class of an expanded clone; other rows omit it.

J gene: TRBJ2-1; D gene: -; V gene: TRBV14; clone size: -; CDR3 DNA: TGTGCCAGCAGCCAATGGGCAGGGCGGGACAATGAGCAGTTCTTC; CDR3 protein: CASSQWAGRDNEQFF
J gene: TRBJ2-7; D gene: -; V gene: TRBV6-1; clone size: -; CDR3 DNA: TGTGCCGGGGCACTCCACTACGAGCAGTACTTC; CDR3 protein: CAGALHYEQYF
J gene: TRBJ1-2; D gene: -; V gene: TRBV2; clone size: -; CDR3 DNA: TGTGCCAGCAGTGTGACCTCTAACTATGGCTACACCTTC; CDR3 protein: CASSVTSNYGYTF
J gene: TRBJ2-7; D gene: TRBD1; V gene: TRBV19; clone size: once; CDR3 DNA: TGTGCCAGTAGTATGGGGACAGGGGTCCGGGAGCAGTACTTC; CDR3 protein: CASSMGTGVREQYF
J gene: TRBJ2-3; D gene: -; V gene: TRBV5-1; clone size: -; CDR3 DNA: TGCGCCAGCAGCTTGGCCATCACATACGGATCCACAGATACGCAGTATTTT; CDR3 protein: CASSLAITYGSTDTQYF
J gene: TRBJ1-2; D gene: TRBD1; V gene: TRBV30; clone size: -; CDR3 DNA: TGTGCCTGGAGTGTCACCGGGACAGCCCTGAACGGCTACACCTTC; CDR3 protein: CAWSVTGTALNGYTF
J gene: TRBJ1-4; D gene: -; V gene: TRBV4-3; clone size: -; CDR3 DNA: TGCGCCAGCAGCAAGGGGGCTAATGAAAAACTGTTTTTT; CDR3 protein: CASSKGANEKLFF
J gene: TRBJ1-1; D gene: -; V gene: TRBV9; clone size: -; CDR3 DNA: TGTGCCAGCAGCGTAGGAGGCGCTGGGAACACTGAAGCTTTCTTT; CDR3 protein: CASSVGGAGNTEAFF
J gene: TRBJ2-3; D gene: -; V gene: TRBV6-1; clone size: -; CDR3 DNA: TGTGCCAGCAGTTTAGACACAGATACGCAGTATTTT; CDR3 protein: CASSLDTDTQYF
J gene: TRBJ2-7; D gene: -; V gene: TRBV27; clone size: -; CDR3 DNA: TGTGCCAGCCGGACGGGCCCCCCCTCTGACGAGCAGTACTTC; CDR3 protein: CASRTGPPSDEQYF
J gene: TRBJ2-2; D gene: -; V gene: TRBV7-6; clone size: -; CDR3 DNA: TGTGCCAGCAGCTTAGAGATAGGGGGGACCGGGGAGCTGTTTTTT; CDR3 protein: CASSLEIGGTGELFF
J gene: TRBJ2-4; D gene: -; V gene: TRBV28; clone size: -; CDR3 DNA: TGTGCCAGCAGTTTGGGGGCCAAAAACATTCAGTACTTC; CDR3 protein: CASSLGAKNIQYF
J gene: TRBJ2-1; D gene: TRBD1; V gene: TRBV19; clone size: -; CDR3 DNA: TGTGCCAGTAGTATGGGGTGGGGCCCTAACAGGGGTGGCAATGAGCAGTTCTTC; CDR3 protein: CASSMGWGPNRGGNEQFF
J gene: TRBJ1-2; D gene: -; V gene: TRBV11-2; clone size: -; CDR3 DNA: TGTGCCAGCAGCAGGGACACTAACTATGGCTACACCTTC; CDR3 protein: CASSRDTNYGYTF
J gene: TRBJ2-7; D gene: TRBD2; V gene: TRBV10-3; clone size: -; CDR3 DNA: TGTGCCATCAGAGGGACTACCGAGCAGTACTTC; CDR3 protein: CAIRGTTEQYF
J gene: TRBJ2-1; D gene: TRBD2; V gene: TRBV7-9; clone size: -; CDR3 DNA: TGTGCCAGCAGCTTAGGGCTAGCGGGGGGGCAGAATGAGCAGTTCTTC; CDR3 protein: CASSLGLAGGQNEQFF
J gene: TRBJ1-2; D gene: -; V gene: TRBV28; clone size: -; CDR3 DNA: TGTGCCAGCAGTTTCGGTGGGGGGAAGTATGGCTACACCTTC; CDR3 protein: CASSFGGGKYGYTF
J gene: TRBJ2-7; D gene: TRBD2; V gene: TRBV7-3; clone size: -; CDR3 DNA: TGTGCCAGCAGCTTAAGTAGCGGGGGCCTCTACGAGCAGTACTTC; CDR3 protein: CASSLSSGGLYEQYF
J gene: TRBJ2-7; D gene: -; V gene: TRBV6-6; clone size: -; CDR3 DNA: TGTGCCAGCAGTCCTTTATGGGCGACAGGCGAGAGGGGGCAGTACTTC; CDR3 protein: CASSPLWATGERGQYF
J gene: TRBJ1-3; D gene: -; V gene: TRBV7-2; clone size: -; CDR3 DNA: TGTGCCAGCAGCTTAGTGTCAGGCCTCTCTGGAAACACCATATATTTT; CDR3 protein: CASSLVSGLSGNTIYF
J gene: TRBJ1-4; D gene: TRBD1; V gene: TRBV7-6; clone size: -; CDR3 DNA: TGTGCCAGCAGCTTATTACCCCTACAGGGGGCACCTAATGAAAAACTGTTTTTT; CDR3 protein: CASSLLPLQGAPNEKLFF
J gene: TRBJ1-2; D gene: -; V gene: TRBV25-1; clone size: once; CDR3 DNA: TGTGCCAGCAGTGAATACTATGGCTACACCTTC; CDR3 protein: CASSEYYGYTF
J gene: TRBJ2-5; D gene: TRBD2; V gene: TRBV7-3; clone size: -; CDR3 DNA: TGTGCCAGCAGCCCCGGACTAGCGGGGCCTTTAAGAGAGACCCAGTACTTC; CDR3 protein: CASSPGLAGPLRETQYF
J gene: TRBJ1-6; D gene: -; V gene: TRBV5-4; clone size: few; CDR3 DNA: TGTGCCAGCAGATCCAGGGATTCACCCCTCCACTTT; CDR3 protein: CASRSRDSPLHF
J gene: TRBJ1-1; D gene: -; V gene: TRBV7-6; clone size: -; CDR3 DNA: TGTGCCAGCAGCTCCGGCGGGGGCTTGAACACTGAAGCTTTCTTT; CDR3 protein: CASSSGGGLNTEAFF
J gene: TRBJ2-7; D gene: -; V gene: TRBV7-9; clone size: -; CDR3 DNA: TGTGCCAGCAGCTACTACGGACGTATCGGTAAGAACGAGCAGTACTTC; CDR3 protein: CASSYYGRIGKNEQYF
J gene: TRBJ2-7; D gene: TRBD1; V gene: TRBV11-2; clone size: -; CDR3 DNA: TGTGCCAGCAGCCATGGGACAGCCTACGAGCAGTACTTC; CDR3 protein: CASSHGTAYEQYF
J gene: TRBJ2-1; D gene: -; V gene: TRBV7-9; clone size: -; CDR3 DNA: TGTGCCAGTAAGACCTACAATGAGCAGTTCTTC; CDR3 protein: CASKTYNEQFF
J gene: TRBJ1-2; D gene: -; V gene: TRBV6-6; clone size: -; CDR3 DNA: TGTGCCAGCAGTTACTCGCCCGCGACAGTCTATGGCTACACCTTC; CDR3 protein: CASSYSPATVYGYTF
J gene: TRBJ2-1; D gene: TRBD2; V gene: TRBV5-6; clone size: -; CDR3 DNA: TGTGCCAGCAGCTGGGGACTAGCGGTCAATGAGCAGTTCTTC; CDR3 protein: CASSWGLAVNEQFF
J gene: TRBJ2-7; D gene: -; V gene: TRBV23-1; clone size: -; CDR3 DNA: TGCGCCAGCAGTCTAGGGGAGCAGTACTTC; CDR3 protein: CASSLGEQYF
J gene: TRBJ1-1; D gene: TRBD1; V gene: TRBV5-4; clone size: once; CDR3 DNA: TGTGCCAGCAGCGGAACCCCAGGGGGAGAAACTGAAGCTTTCTTT; CDR3 protein: CASSGTPGGETEAFF
J gene: TRBJ1-3; D gene: -; V gene: TRBV10-1; clone size: -; CDR3 DNA: TGCGCCAGCAGAGGAGGTCAGGGGCCTGGAAACACCATATATTTT; CDR3 protein: CASRGGQGPGNTIYF
J gene: TRBJ2-7; D gene: TRBD2; V gene: TRBV6-5; clone size: -; CDR3 DNA: TGTGCCAGCAGTTACTCCAGCGGGGGGGCCTCCTACGAGCAGTACTTC; CDR3 protein: CASSYSSGGASYEQYF
J gene: TRBJ1-2; D gene: TRBD1; V gene: TRBV20-1; clone size: -; CDR3 DNA: TGCAGTGGCACAGGGGGCTATGGCTACACCTTC; CDR3 protein: CSGTGGYGYTF
J gene: TRBJ1-2; D gene: TRBD1; V gene: TRBV19; clone size: once; CDR3 DNA: TGTGCCAGTAGTATACCGACAGGGAATGGCTACACCTTC; CDR3 protein: CASSIPTGNGYTF
J gene: TRBJ1-1; D gene: -; V gene: TRBV5-1; clone size: -; CDR3 DNA: TGCGCCAGCAGGGCTGATTTAAACACTGAAGCTTTCTTT; CDR3 protein: CASRADLNTEAFF
J gene: TRBJ1-5; D gene: -; V gene: TRBV28; clone size: -; CDR3 DNA: TGTGCCAGCAGTTTGGGTGTAGGTCAGCCCCAGCATTTT; CDR3 protein: CASSLGVGQPQHF
J gene: TRBJ2-1; D gene: -; V gene: TRBV9; clone size: -; CDR3 DNA: TGTGCCAGCAGCGTAGACGGGTCCTACAATGAGCAGTTCTTC; CDR3 protein: CASSVDGSYNEQFF
J gene: TRBJ1-2; D gene: TRBD1; V gene: TRBV28; clone size: -; CDR3 DNA: TGTGCCAGCACCAACAGGGGAAACTATGGCTACACCTTC; CDR3 protein: CASTNRGNYGYTF
J gene: TRBJ1-1; D gene: TRBD1; V gene: TRBV18; clone size: -; CDR3 DNA: TGTGCCAGCTCACTTACGACAGGGGCGGACACTGAAGCTTTCTTT; CDR3 protein: CASSLTTGADTEAFF
J gene: TRBJ1-2; D gene: -; V gene: TRBV12-5; clone size: -; CDR3 DNA: TGTGCTAGTGCCACCCGGGTAGGTGGCTACACCTTC; CDR3 protein: CASATRVGGYTF
J gene: TRBJ2-2; D gene: -; V gene: TRBV7-2; clone size: -; CDR3 DNA: TGTGCCAGCAGCCTCAGGACAACTAACACCGGGGAGCTGTTTTTT; CDR3 protein: CASSLRTTNTGELFF
J gene: TRBJ2-7; D gene: TRBD1; V gene: TRBV2; clone size: -; CDR3 DNA: TGTGCCAGCAGCGACGACAGGGCCTACTCCTACGAGCAGTACTTC; CDR3 protein: CASSDDRAYSYEQYF
J gene: TRBJ2-7; D gene: TRBD2; V gene: TRBV7-9; clone size: -; CDR3 DNA: TGTGCCAGCAGCGGGACTAGCGGTTACGAGCAGTACTTC; CDR3 protein: CASSGTSGYEQYF
J gene: TRBJ2-2; D gene: -; V gene: TRBV7-9; clone size: -; CDR3 DNA: TGTGCCAGCAGCTTAGGGGTAGCTGCCACCGGGGAGCTGTTTTTT; CDR3 protein: CASSLGVAATGELFF
J gene: TRBJ2-3; D gene: -; V gene: TRBV5-1; clone size: -; CDR3 DNA: TGCGCCAGCAGCTTGGGGTCGGGGGAGACAGATACGCAGTATTTT; CDR3 protein: CASSLGSGETDTQYF
J gene: TRBJ1-2; D gene: TRBD1; V gene: TRBV5-5; clone size: -; CDR3 DNA: TGTGCCAGCAGCGGGACAGGTTCTAACTATGGCTACACCTTC; CDR3 protein: CASSGTGSNYGYTF
J gene: TRBJ2-7; D gene: TRBD1; V gene: TRBV15; clone size: -; CDR3 DNA: TGTGCCACCAGCAGAGATGGGACAGGAGGGCCCTACGAGCAGTACTTC; CDR3 protein: CATSRDGTGGPYEQYF
J gene: TRBJ2-1; D gene: -; V gene: TRBV5-1; clone size: -; CDR3 DNA: TGCGCCAGCAGCCCCCGATGGACAGATAGCTCCTACAATGAGCAGTTCTTC; CDR3 protein: CASSPRWTDSSYNEQFF
J gene: TRBJ2-7; D gene: -; V gene: TRBV6-5; clone size: -; CDR3 DNA: TGTGCCAGCAGTTACGTCGACGGCTACGAGCAGTACTTC; CDR3 protein: CASSYVDGYEQYF